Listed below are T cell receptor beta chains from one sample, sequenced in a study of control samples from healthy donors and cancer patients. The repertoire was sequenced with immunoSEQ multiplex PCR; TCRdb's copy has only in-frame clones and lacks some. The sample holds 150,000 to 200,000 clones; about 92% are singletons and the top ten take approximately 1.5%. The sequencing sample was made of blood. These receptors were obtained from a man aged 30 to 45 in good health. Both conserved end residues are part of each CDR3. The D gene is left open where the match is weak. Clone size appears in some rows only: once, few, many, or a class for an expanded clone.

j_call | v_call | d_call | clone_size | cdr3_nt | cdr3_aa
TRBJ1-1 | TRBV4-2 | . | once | TGTGCCAGCAGCCGCCAGGGGTACGGAGCTTTCTTT | CASSRQGYGAFF
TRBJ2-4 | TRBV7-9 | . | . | TGTGCCAGCAGCTTAGTGGGGTCCAAAAACATTCAGTACTTC | CASSLVGSKNIQYF
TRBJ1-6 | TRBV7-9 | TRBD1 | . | TGTGCCAGCAGCTTCACAGGGGGGCTTAATTCACCCCTCCACTTT | CASSFTGGLNSPLHF
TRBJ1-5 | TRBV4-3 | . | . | TGCGCCAGCAGCCAAGAGACAGAAAATCAGCCCCAGCATTTT | CASSQETENQPQHF
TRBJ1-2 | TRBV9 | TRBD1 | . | TGTGCCAGCAGCCCCCGGACAGGGACGGATGGCTACACCTTC | CASSPRTGTDGYTF
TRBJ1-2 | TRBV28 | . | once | TGTGCCAGCAGTTTATCAGGGGTGGTTGGCTACACCTTC | CASSLSGVVGYTF
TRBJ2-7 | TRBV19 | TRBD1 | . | TGTGCCAGTAGCCCGGGACAGGGGTTCGAGCAGTACTTC | CASSPGQGFEQYF
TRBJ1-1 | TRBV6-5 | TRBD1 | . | TGTGCCAGCGGGGGACAGGGGGCATACACTGAAGCTTTCTTT | CASGGQGAYTEAFF
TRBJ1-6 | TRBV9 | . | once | TGTGCCAGCGGAGACCCCTGGAATTCACCCCTCCACTTT | CASGDPWNSPLHF
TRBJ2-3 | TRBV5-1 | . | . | TGCGCCAGCAGCCACGAAGACCCCACAGATACGCAGTATTTT | CASSHEDPTDTQYF
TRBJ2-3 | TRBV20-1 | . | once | TGCAGTGCTAGTTTGGTTGTGGGGGCACCAGATACGCAGTATTTT | CSASLVVGAPDTQYF
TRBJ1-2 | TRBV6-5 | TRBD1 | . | TGTGCCAGCAGTCAACTGGACAGGGCCGGCTACACCTTC | CASSQLDRAGYTF
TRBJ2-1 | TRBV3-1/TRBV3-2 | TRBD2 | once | TGTGCCAGCAGCGAGACTAGCGGGTCCTACAATGAGCAGTTCTTC | CASSETSGSYNEQFF
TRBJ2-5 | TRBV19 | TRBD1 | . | TGTGCCAGTAGCCGACCTACAGGGGGCGCGTCCTTCATCCGAGAGACCCAGTACTTC | CASSRPTGGASFIRETQYF
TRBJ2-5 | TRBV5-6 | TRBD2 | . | TGTGCCAGCAGCTTCACCGGGACTAGGGCAGAGACCCAGTACTTC | CASSFTGTRAETQYF
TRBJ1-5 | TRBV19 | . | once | TGTGCCAGTCGCAGAGGGGGGAATAGCAATCAGCCCCAGCATTTT | CASRRGGNSNQPQHF
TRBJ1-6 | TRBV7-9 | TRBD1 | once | TGTGCCAGCAGCCCCCGGACAGGGGGGGATTCACCCCTCCACTTT | CASSPRTGGDSPLHF
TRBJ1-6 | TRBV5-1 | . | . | TGCGCCAGCAGCTTACAGGTTCTTAATTCACCCCTCCACTTT | CASSLQVLNSPLHF
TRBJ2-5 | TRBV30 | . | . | TGTGCCTGGAGGCCCCAAGAGACCCAGTACTTC | CAWRPQETQYF
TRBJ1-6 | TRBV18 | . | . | TGTGCCAGCTCACCCGCGAATTCACCCCTCCACTTT | CASSPANSPLHF
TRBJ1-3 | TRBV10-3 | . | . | TGTGCCATCAGTGAGTCAGGGTTCTCTGGAAACACCATATATTTT | CAISESGFSGNTIYF
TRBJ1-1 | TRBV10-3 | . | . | TGTGCCATCAGTGACGGCCCCGAAGCTTTCTTT | CAISDGPEAFF
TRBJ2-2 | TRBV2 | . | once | TGTGCCAGCAGTGATGCGGGATCGAACACCGGGGAGCTGTTTTTT | CASSDAGSNTGELFF
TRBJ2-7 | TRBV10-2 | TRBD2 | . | TGCGCCAGCAGTGAGCTAGCGGGAGGTACCTACGAGCAGTACTTC | CASSELAGGTYEQYF
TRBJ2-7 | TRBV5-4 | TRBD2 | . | TGTGCCAGCAGCTTGGGGGGACTAGCGGGAGCCCCCCGGGACGAGCAGTACTTC | CASSLGGLAGAPRDEQYF
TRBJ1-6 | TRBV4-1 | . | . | TGCGCCAGCAGCCAAGGCGGTGGGGGGGGGAATTCACCCCTCCACTTT | CASSQGGGGGNSPLHF
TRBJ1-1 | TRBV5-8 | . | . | TGTGCCAGCAGCTTGGCCGTAGGGGGGAACACTGAAGCTTTCTTT | CASSLAVGGNTEAFF
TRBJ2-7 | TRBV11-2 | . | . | TGTGCCAGCAGCTTAAGCCAGGGTCTCTACGAGCAGTACTTC | CASSLSQGLYEQYF
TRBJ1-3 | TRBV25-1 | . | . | TGTGCCAGCAGTGAAATGGCGACTGGGAACACCATATATTTT | CASSEMATGNTIYF
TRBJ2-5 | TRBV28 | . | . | TGTGCCAGCAGGATTGGGAACCAAGAGACCCAGTACTTC | CASRIGNQETQYF
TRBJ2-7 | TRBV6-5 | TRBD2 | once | TGTGCCAGCAGGGGAGGAGCGGGGGCCTTCTACGAGCAGTACTTC | CASRGGAGAFYEQYF
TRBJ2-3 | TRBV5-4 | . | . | TGTGCCAGCAGCTTGCGTTCGGGGGGCTCAGATACGCAGTATTTT | CASSLRSGGSDTQYF
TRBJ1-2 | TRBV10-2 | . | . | TGCGCCAGCAGCCGGGAGTTAGCTAACTATGGCTACACCTTC | CASSRELANYGYTF
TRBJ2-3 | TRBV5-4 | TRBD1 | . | TGTGCCAGCAGCTTGCGACAGGGGGTCGCCAATACGCAGTATTTT | CASSLRQGVANTQYF
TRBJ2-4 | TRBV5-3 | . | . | TGTGCCAGAAAAGTAGTCTACTTC | CARKVVYF
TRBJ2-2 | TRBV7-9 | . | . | TGTGCCAGCAGCCGGACCTGGGAGCTGTTTTTT | CASSRTWELFF
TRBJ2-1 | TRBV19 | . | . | TGTGCCAGTAGTATACCAGGGGTCCTCTCCTACAATGAGCAGTTCTTC | CASSIPGVLSYNEQFF
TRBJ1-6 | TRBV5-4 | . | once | TGTGCCAGCAGCTTGTCAGTTAATAATTCACCCCTCCACTTT | CASSLSVNNSPLHF